These 21 T cell receptor beta chains were all obtained from the same sample, sequenced in a study of shared clonotypes between healthy human individuals. Clones were read by immunoSEQ multiplex PCR, and TCRdb kept only the in-frame ones, dropping some. The sample holds hundreds of thousands of clones; 77% are singletons and the top ten take approximately 12%. Sequencing input: PBMCs. These receptors were collected from a woman aged 35 to 49 in good health. Some clones in this sample may be carry-over from other donors' samples.

The chain is built from TRBV2 and TRBJ2-3; 9 bases line up with TRBD2. This CDR3 has 18 residues. Germline CDR1 SNHLY, CDR2 FYNNEI. The V gene end was trimmed by 8 bases and the J gene end by 5 bases; junction bases not matched to a gene: 20. The CDR3 bases are TGTGCCAGCTTAAAAAACTCGTTAGCGGGAGTAGCAGAAGATACGCAGTATTTT. Translation gives CASLKNSLAGVAEDTQYF.

The chain links TRBV6-1 to TRBJ2-5, with 7 bases aligning to TRBD1. With 6 bases clipped from V and 1 base from J, the junction kept 5 bases outside the gene matches. The CDR3 is 14 amino acids. The germline V gene has CDR1 MNHNS and CDR2 SASEGT. For the CDR3, the DNA is TGTGCCAGCAGGTGGGGACAGCTCCAAGAGACCCAGTACTTC. Encoded protein: CASRWGQLQETQYF.

The rearrangement joins TRBV20-1 to TRBJ2-3, with D unclear. The CDR3 has 10 residues. CDR1 DFQATT and CDR2 SNEGSKA come from the germline V gene (reference sequence). The V end was cut by 4 bases, the J end by 8 bases, with 7 bases between. The CDR3 is CSATVGTQYF. CDR3 DNA sequence: TGCAGTGCTACGGTGGGTACGCAGTATTTT.

This chain connects TRBV6-6 to TRBJ1-4; no clear D. Germline V CDR1 and CDR2: MNHNY, SVGAGI (reference sequence). The CDR3 runs to 13 residues. Trimming took 2 bases from V and 8 from J, leaving 9 bases between them. The CDR3 protein is CASSYRLGEKLFF. The CDR3 nucleotides are TGTGCCAGCAGTTACAGGCTTGGAGAAAAACTGTTTTTT.

The chain carries TRBV14 and TRBJ1-2; 11 bases are a match to TRBD1. Unmatched junction bases numbered 5, after V lost 4 bases and J lost 7 bases. CDR1 and CDR2 from the germline V gene are SGHDN and FVKESK. CDR3 length equals 14 residues. The CDR3 loop reads CASSRDRGVAGYTF. The CDR3 bases are TGTGCCAGCAGCCGGGACAGGGGGGTGGCTGGCTACACCTTC.

V and J are TRBV4-3 and TRBJ1-5; 8 bases are shared with TRBD1. The CDR3 is 15 residues long. Germline V gene sequence: CDR1 LGHNA, CDR2 YSLEER. J lost 3 bases, V lost 4 bases, and 5 bases had no gene match. The CDR3 protein is CASSRGTGFNQPQHF. As DNA, the CDR3 is TGCGCCAGCAGCCGCGGGACAGGTTTCAATCAGCCCCAGCATTTT.

This clone showed up just once. The chain recombines TRBV28 with TRBJ2-2; maybe TRBD1 (5 bases). Germline-derived CDR1 and CDR2 are MDHEN and SYDVKM. The CDR3 loop spans 12 amino acids. The ends were cut back, 9 bases at V and 8 bases at J, with 13 bases in the middle. CDR3 DNA: TGTGCCAGTGACAGCTCGGGTGGGGAGCTGTTTTTT. Its protein is CASDSSGGELFF.

On this clone itself: This probably arose from a read error, given a far larger clone one base away. Other DNA sequences in this specimen translate into the identical CDR3. The chain employs TRBV20-1 and TRBJ2-7; 7 bases are a match to TRBD2. The germline CDR1 and CDR2 sequences are DFQATT and SNEGSKA (reference sequence). This CDR3 is 11 amino acids long. The ends lost 6 bases at V and 3 bases at J; junction bases unmatched: 2. The CDR3 loop reads CSARDYYEQYF. In DNA form, the CDR3 reads TGCAGTGCCAGGGACTACTACGAGCAGTACTTC.

The chain uses TRBV7-9 and TRBJ2-7, with 10 nucleotides matching TRBD1. Trimming removed 6 bases from V and 1 base from J; junction bases left unmatched: 3. From germline, CDR1 is SEHNR and CDR2 FQNEAQ (reference sequence). This CDR3 has 14 residues. CDR3 sequence reads: CASSRTGGSYEQYF. In nucleotides, the CDR3 is TGTGCCAGCAGTAGGACAGGGGGATCCTACGAGCAGTACTTC.

Only one count was recorded for this clone. Being one base from a much bigger clone, this may be a read error. CDR3: CASSPRAYIGELFF. The CDR3 DNA is TGTGCCAGCAGCCCTAGGGCGTACATCGGGGAGCTGTTTTTT. The chain links TRBV7-9 to TRBJ2-2; D unresolved. The CDR3 is 14 amino acids. Trimming took 5 bases from V and 7 from J, leaving 14 bases between them. Per the germline V gene, CDR1 is SEHNR and CDR2 is FQNEAQ (reference sequence).

There are many counts of this clone. The CDR3 sequence: CASSLEGSDTQYF. The CDR3 DNA reads as TGCGCCAGCAGCTTGGAGGGCTCAGATACGCAGTATTTT. This sequence joins TRBV5-1 and TRBJ2-3; no firm D call. The germline V gene encodes CDR1 SGHRS and CDR2 YFSETQ. This CDR3 has 13 residues. Between the trimmed V and J ends, which lost 0 bases and 4 bases, there was a span of 6 bases.

V gene TRBV6-6 combines with J gene TRBJ1-1; 7 bases are shared with TRBD1. The CDR3 sequence is 12 residues long. Germline V lookup: CDR1 MNHNY, CDR2 SVGAGI (reference sequence). The V segment lost 6 bases and the J segment 7 bases; nucleotides outside the gene matches: 5. The CDR3 coding sequence is TGTGCCAGCAGCCGGGACAGATTTGAAGCTTTCTTT. Its translation is CASSRDRFEAFF.

The chain uses TRBV5-1 and TRBJ2-3; 11 bases line up with TRBD1. The CDR3 runs 15 residues. Germline V gene lookup returns CDR1 SGHRS and CDR2 YFSETQ. V trimming: 5 bases; J trimming: 1 base; junction bases outside the gene matches: 3. The CDR3 DNA follows: TGCGCCAGCAGGTGGACAGGGGGCGGCACAGATACGCAGTATTTT. This codes for CASRWTGGGTDTQYF.

The genes are TRBV11-2 and TRBJ1-2, with D perhaps TRBD1 (5 bases). Germline CDR1 SGHAT, CDR2 FQNNGV. This CDR3 has 16 residues. The V end was cut by 3 bases, the J end by 0 bases, with 14 bases between. CDR3 in amino acids: CASSLGLPRANYGYTF. The CDR3 DNA follows: TGTGCCAGCAGCTTGGGACTGCCCCGAGCTAACTATGGCTACACCTTC.

The chain uses TRBV28 and TRBJ2-5, with 10 bases fitting TRBD1. Unmatched junction bases numbered 8, after V lost 6 bases and J lost 4 bases. The length of the CDR3 is 15 residues. In germline, CDR1 is MDHEN, CDR2 SYDVKM. The CDR3 coding sequence is TGTGCCAGCAGCCCCTCGGGACAGGGGATAGAGACCCAGTACTTC. Its protein is CASSPSGQGIETQYF. The variable domain in full, with the rest retrieved from reference TRBV28 and TRBJ2-5, is DVKVTQSSRYLVKRTGEKVFLECVQDMDHENMFWYRQDPGLGLRLIYFSYDVKMKEKGDIPEGYSVSREKKERFSLILESASTNQTSMYLCASSPSGQGIETQYFGPGTRLLVL.

This chain links TRBV7-9 with TRBJ2-1, with TRBD2 matching over 7 bases. This CDR3 contains 14 residues. The germline gives CDR1 SEHNR, CDR2 FQNEAQ (reference sequence). V dropped 1 base and J dropped 10; count of bases not matched to a gene: 7. CDR3 in DNA: TGTGCCAGCAGCTTAGGACTAGCTGTAGGGGAGCAGTTCTTC. Protein: CASSLGLAVGEQFF.

This clone was observed a few times. The V and J genes are TRBV2 and TRBJ2-7; maybe TRBD1 (5 bases). Trimming shortened V by 5 bases and J by 5 bases, and 19 bases separated the two germline ends. CDR3 length: 15 amino acids. The V gene's germline CDR1 is SNHLY and CDR2 FYNNEI. The CDR3 region has the DNA TGTGCCAGCAGTCCACGGACACTCCTCATCCACGAGCAGTACTTC. This codes for CASSPRTLLIHEQYF.

The CDR3: CASSTGASNTEAFF. The CDR3 DNA reads as TGTGCCAGTAGTACAGGGGCCTCGAACACTGAAGCTTTCTTT. V gene TRBV19 combines with J gene TRBJ1-1; tentative D call: TRBD1 (6 bases). Germline V lookup: CDR1 LNHDA, CDR2 SQIVND (reference sequence). Trimming took off 4 bases at V and 1 base at J, with 10 bases between the two ends. The CDR3 is made up of 14 amino acids.

The V and J genes are TRBV5-5 and TRBJ1-6; D not certain. This CDR3 comprises 16 residues. Trimming removed 5 bases at V and 3 bases at J, with 15 bases between. Germline V gives CDR1 SGHKS, CDR2 YYEKEE (reference sequence). This chain's CDR3 is CASRPGRTIYNSPLHF. The CDR3 nucleotides are TGTGCCAGCAGGCCCGGACGGACCATCTATAATTCACCCCTCCACTTT.

This sequence joins TRBV18 and TRBJ2-7, with 7 bases matching TRBD2. With 5 bases clipped from V and 6 bases from J, the junction kept 10 bases outside the gene matches. This CDR3 has 14 amino acids. The V gene's germline CDR1 is KGHSH and CDR2 LQKENI. The CDR3 is CASSERTGEGEQYF. The CDR3 DNA is TGTGCCAGCTCAGAGAGGACCGGGGAGGGCGAGCAGTACTTC.

Remarks on this clone: Other DNA sequences in this sample translate to the same CDR3. This chain links TRBV6-6 with TRBJ2-7, with D hard to call. The germline CDR1 and CDR2 sequences are MNHNY and SVGAGI (reference sequence). The CDR3 has 11 residues. Trimming cost V 6 bases and J 3 bases, with 6 bases left between them. CDR3: CASSLNYEQYF. CDR3 DNA: TGTGCCAGCAGCCTCAACTACGAGCAGTACTTC.